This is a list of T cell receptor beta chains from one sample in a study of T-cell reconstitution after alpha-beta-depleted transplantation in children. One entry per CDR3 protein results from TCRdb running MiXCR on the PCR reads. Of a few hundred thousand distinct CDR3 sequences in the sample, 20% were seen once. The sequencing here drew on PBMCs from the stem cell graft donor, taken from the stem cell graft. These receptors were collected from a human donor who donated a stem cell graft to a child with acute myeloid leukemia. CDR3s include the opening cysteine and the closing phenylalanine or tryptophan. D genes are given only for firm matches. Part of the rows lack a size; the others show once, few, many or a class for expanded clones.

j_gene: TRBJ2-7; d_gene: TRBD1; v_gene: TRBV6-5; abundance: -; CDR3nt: TGTGCCAGCAGTTACCAACAAGGACAGGGGGCATCCTACGAGCAGTACTTC; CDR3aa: CASSYQQGQGASYEQYF
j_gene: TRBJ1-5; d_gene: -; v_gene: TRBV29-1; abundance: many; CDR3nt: TGCAGCGTTGTTGAGCAGGCCAATCAGCCCCAGCATTTT; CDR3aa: CSVVEQANQPQHF
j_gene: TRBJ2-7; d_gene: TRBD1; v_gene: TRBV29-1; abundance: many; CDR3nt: TGCAGCGCAGGGGGTTTAATTTCGGATGAGCAGTACTTC; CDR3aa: CSAGGLISDEQYF
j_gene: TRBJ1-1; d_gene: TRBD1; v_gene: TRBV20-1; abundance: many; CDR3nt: TGCAGTGCGGGGACAGAGAACCTCATGAACACTGAAGCTTTCTTT; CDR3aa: CSAGTENLMNTEAFF
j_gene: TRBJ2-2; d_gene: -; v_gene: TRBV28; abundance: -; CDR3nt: TGTGCCAGCAGTTGGCCGGTCAACACCGGGGAGCTGTTTTTT; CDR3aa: CASSWPVNTGELFF
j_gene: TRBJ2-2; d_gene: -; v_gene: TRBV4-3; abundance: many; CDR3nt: TGCGCCAGCAGCCAAGATTACAGGGTCCACTTTGGGGAGCTGTTTTTT; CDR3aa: CASSQDYRVHFGELFF
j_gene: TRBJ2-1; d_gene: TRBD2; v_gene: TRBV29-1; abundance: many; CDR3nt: TGCAGCGTTGACCCAGCGGGAGGATATAATGAGCAGTTCTTC; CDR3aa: CSVDPAGGYNEQFF
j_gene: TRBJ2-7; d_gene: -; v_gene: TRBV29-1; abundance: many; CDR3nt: TGCAGCGTTGAATCAGGGAACGAGCAGTACTTC; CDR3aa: CSVESGNEQYF
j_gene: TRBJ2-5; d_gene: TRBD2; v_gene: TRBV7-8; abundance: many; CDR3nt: TGTGCCAGCCGAGCGGGAGAAGAGACCCAGTACTTC; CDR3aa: CASRAGEETQYF
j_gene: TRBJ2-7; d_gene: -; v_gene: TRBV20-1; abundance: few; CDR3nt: TGCAGTGCTAGAGCTAAATCGGGACGGAAGTACGAGCAGTACTTC; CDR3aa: CSARAKSGRKYEQYF
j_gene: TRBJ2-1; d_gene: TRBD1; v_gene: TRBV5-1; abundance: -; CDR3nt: TGCGCCAGCAGCTTGACGGGCAGGGGGTACAATGAGCAGTTCTTC; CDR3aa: CASSLTGRGYNEQFF
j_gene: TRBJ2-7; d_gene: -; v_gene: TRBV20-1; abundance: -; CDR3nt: TGCTGTGCTAGTAGGATGGACAGAGGCGACGAGCAGTACTTC; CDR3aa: CCASRMDRGDEQYF
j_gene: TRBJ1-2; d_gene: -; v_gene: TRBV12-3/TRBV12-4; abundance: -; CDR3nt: TGTGCCAGCAGTTTGGACTTATCCGGATTGGAGGATGGCTACACCTTC; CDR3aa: CASSLDLSGLEDGYTF
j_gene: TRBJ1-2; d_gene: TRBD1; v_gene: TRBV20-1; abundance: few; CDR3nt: TGCAGTGCTTCTACCCCGGGACAGTCTAACTATGGCTACACCTTC; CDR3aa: CSASTPGQSNYGYTF
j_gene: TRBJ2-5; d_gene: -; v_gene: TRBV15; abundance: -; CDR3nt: TGTGCCACCAGCAGAGAGGGGGCACAGGTGCGGACCCAGTACTTC; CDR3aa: CATSREGAQVRTQYF
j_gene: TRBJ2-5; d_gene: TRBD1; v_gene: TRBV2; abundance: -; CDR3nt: TGTGCCAGAAACAGGGGCGAGACCCAGTACTTC; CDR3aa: CARNRGETQYF
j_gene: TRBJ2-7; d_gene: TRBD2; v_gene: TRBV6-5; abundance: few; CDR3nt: TGTGCCAGCGGGAGGGTCCTCTTCGAGCAGTACTTC; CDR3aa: CASGRVLFEQYF
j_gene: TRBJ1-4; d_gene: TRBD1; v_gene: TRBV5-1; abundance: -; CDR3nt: TGCGCCAGCAGCTTTGACAGGGATGAAAAACTGTTTTTT; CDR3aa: CASSFDRDEKLFF
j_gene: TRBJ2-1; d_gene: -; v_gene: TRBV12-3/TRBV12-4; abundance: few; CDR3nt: TGTGCCAGCAGTTTAGGGTCGGGACTCTCCTACAATGAGCAGTTCTTC; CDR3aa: CASSLGSGLSYNEQFF
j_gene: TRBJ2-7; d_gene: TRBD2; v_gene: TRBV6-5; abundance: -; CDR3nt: TGTGCCAGCAGTTATCGGGGGGGACACGACGAGCAGTACTTC; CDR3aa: CASSYRGGHDEQYF
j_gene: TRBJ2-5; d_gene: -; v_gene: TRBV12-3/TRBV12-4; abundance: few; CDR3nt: TGTGCCAGCAGCCCTGAGTTACCCGAGACCCAGTACTTC; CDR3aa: CASSPELPETQYF
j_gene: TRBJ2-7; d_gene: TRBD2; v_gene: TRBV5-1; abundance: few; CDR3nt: TGCGCCAGCAGCTTGGATAGCGGGAGTGTTGACGAGCAGTACTTC; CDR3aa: CASSLDSGSVDEQYF
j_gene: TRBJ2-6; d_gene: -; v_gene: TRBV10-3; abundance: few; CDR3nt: TGTGCCATCAGTGCGAGAGACGGACGGGTCTCTGGGGCCAACGTCCTGACTTTC; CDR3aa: CAISARDGRVSGANVLTF
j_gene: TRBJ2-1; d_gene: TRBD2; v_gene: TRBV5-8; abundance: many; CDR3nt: TGTGCCAGCAGCTTGGCGGGAGGACGCCTCTATGAGCAGTTCTTC; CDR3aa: CASSLAGGRLYEQFF
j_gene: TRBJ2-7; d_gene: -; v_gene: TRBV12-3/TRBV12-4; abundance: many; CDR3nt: TGTGCCAGCAGTTCCAGCTCCTACGAGCAGTACTTC; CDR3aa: CASSSSSYEQYF
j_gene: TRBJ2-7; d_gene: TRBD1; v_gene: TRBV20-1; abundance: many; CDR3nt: TGCAGTGCTAGAGGGGCAGGGGGCTCCTACGAGCAGTACTTC; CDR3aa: CSARGAGGSYEQYF
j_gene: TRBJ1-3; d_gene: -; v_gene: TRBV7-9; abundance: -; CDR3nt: TGTGCCAGCAGCTTAATGACAGCAGGAAACACCATATATTTT; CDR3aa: CASSLMTAGNTIYF
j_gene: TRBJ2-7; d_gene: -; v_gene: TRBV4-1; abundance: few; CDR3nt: TGCGCCAGCAGCCGAGGACGGGGCCTGGTGTACGAGCAGTACTTC; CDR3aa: CASSRGRGLVYEQYF
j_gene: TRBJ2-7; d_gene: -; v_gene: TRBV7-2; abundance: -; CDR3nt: TGTGCCAGCAGCTTCTATAGGGGGAGCTCCTACGAGCAGTACTTC; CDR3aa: CASSFYRGSSYEQYF
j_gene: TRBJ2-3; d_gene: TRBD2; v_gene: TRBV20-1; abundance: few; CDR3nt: TGCAGTGCTAGAGAGTGGGGCGGGAGGGCCCTGGATACGCAGTATTTT; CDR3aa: CSAREWGGRALDTQYF
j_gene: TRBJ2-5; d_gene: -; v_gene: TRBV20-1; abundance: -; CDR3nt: TGCAGTGCTAGACTCGGACCCAGGGAGACCCAGTACTTC; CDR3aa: CSARLGPRETQYF
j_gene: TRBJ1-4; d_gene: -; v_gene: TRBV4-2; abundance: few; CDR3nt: TGTGCCAGCAGCCCGTACGGGCAGTCTAATGAAAAACTGTTTTTT; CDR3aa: CASSPYGQSNEKLFF
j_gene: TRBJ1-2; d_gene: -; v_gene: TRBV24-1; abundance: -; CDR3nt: TGTGCCACCAGTGATCCCGACGCCCCTCATGGCTACACCTTC; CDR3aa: CATSDPDAPHGYTF